Each of the 10 T cell receptor beta chains below was sequenced from the same sample in a study of identical twins' blood T cells (dated by TCRdb to 2012 to 2014). Library preparation used 5' RACE. Instrument on record: Illumina Genome Analyzer IIx. TCRdb cleaned the public reads at Q25 with fastp, built clones with MiXCR and kept in-frame beta chains. Each CDR3 protein appears once, grouped with its most common genes and DNA. This sample has 350,000 to 400,000 distinct CDR3 sequences in its table, and over 25% of those were observed once. Around 5.6% of the sample lies in the top ten. Sequenced sample: PBMCs. These receptors all stem from a woman between 18 and 55 years old in good health.

A word on this clonotype: A clone one base away is much larger, so this may be a read error. The CDR3 reads CGAPTDGGEAFF. The DNA for the CDR3 is TGCGGTGCGCCGACTGACGGGGGTGAAGCTTTCTTT. J is TRBJ1-1 and V is TRBV20-1; D perhaps matches TRBD1 (5 bases). Looked up from germline, CDR1 is DFQATT and CDR2 is SNEGSKA (reference sequence). This CDR3 has 12 amino acids.

This clonotype was seen only a few times. This is likely a read error, given that the CDR3 carries no conserved phenylalanine or tryptophan at its end. V gene TRBV12-3 or TRBV12-4 combines with J gene TRBJ1-2; D is undetermined. This CDR3 is built from 13 residues. V dropped 1 base and J dropped 4 bases, with 7 bases sitting between them. CDR3 nucleotide sequence: TGTGCCAGCAGTTTAGAGGGCCCCTATGGCTACACCCTC. Protein: CASSLEGPYGYTL.

This clonotype was seen more than once but under ten times. J is TRBJ1-1 and V is TRBV6-5; unclear D gene. This CDR3 is built from 11 residues. V was trimmed by 7 bases and J by 3 bases, leaving 6 bases between them. Per germline, CDR1 MNHEY and CDR2 SVGAGI. The CDR3 loop reads CASKRDTEAFF. The CDR3 DNA sequence: TGTGCCAGCAAACGGGACACTGAAGCTTTCTTT.

The rearrangement joins TRBV4-3 to TRBJ2-1; D unresolved. The CDR3 totals 17 residues. The V end lost 0 bases, the J end lost 0 bases, and 12 bases lay between the germline ends. Germline-derived CDR1 and CDR2 are LGHNA and YSLEER. CDR3 sequence: CASSQEPSTSSYNEQFF. CDR3 DNA sequence: TGCGCCAGCAGCCAAGAGCCCAGCACAAGCTCCTACAATGAGCAGTTCTTC.

This clonotype turned up a few times. The chain employs TRBV29-1 and TRBJ1-1; D unresolved. V lost 7 bases to trimming and J lost 8 bases, with 14 bases between them. This CDR3 is built from 11 residues. The germline V gene has CDR1 SQVTM and CDR2 ANQGSEA. The CDR3 sequence is CSAVKSSEAFF. The CDR3 DNA reads TGCAGCGCCGTAAAGAGTTCCGAAGCTTTCTTT.

This clonotype was seen many times. The J gene is TRBJ2-1, the V gene TRBV11-2; D uncertain. Germline V CDR1 and CDR2: SGHAT, FQNNGV. Trimming cost V 1 base and J 6 bases, with 7 bases left between them. CDR3 length: 13 residues. The CDR3 reads CASSLAGTNEQFF. The CDR3 DNA reads TGTGCCAGCAGCTTAGCTGGTACCAATGAGCAGTTCTTC.

This clonotype was observed many times. This chain connects TRBV29-1 to TRBJ1-1, with D perhaps matching TRBD1 (5 bases). The CDR3 runs to 15 residues. Trimming left V 3 bases short and J 4 bases short, with 18 bases between. Germline CDR1 is SQVTM and CDR2 is ANQGSEA. CDR3 coding DNA: TGCAGCGTTGAGCTTTTGAATCAGGGTTCCACTGAAGCTTTCTTT. Protein: CSVELLNQGSTEAFF.

The rearrangement uses TRBV6-5 and TRBJ2-1; D is unresolved. Trimming stripped 3 bases from V and 12 bases from J, with 18 bases between. Germline V gene data show CDR1 as MNHEY and CDR2 as SVGAGI. The CDR3 has 14 residues. Here the CDR3 DNA reads TGTGCCAGCAGTTATGGGTCTCCCTCGAGTGGGCAGTTCTTC. As protein: CASSYGSPSSGQFF.

Details on this clonotype: A much larger clone differs by one base, so this may be a read error. The chain couples TRBV20-1 to TRBJ1-1; TRBD1 is a possible D gene (5 bases). The CDR3 consists of 13 residues. Germline loops: CDR1 DFQATT, CDR2 SNEGSKA (reference sequence). The CDR3 DNA sequence: TGCGGTGCAGAGAGGGACGGGAACACTGAAGCTTTCTTT. Protein sequence: CGAERDGNTEAFF.

J is TRBJ1-5 and V is TRBV2; D gene unclear. CDR1 SNHLY and CDR2 FYNNEI come from the germline V gene. The CDR3 extends over 14 amino acids. Trimming removed 9 bases from V and 3 bases from J, with 15 bases in between. CDR3 amino acids: CASKTETDNQPQHF. The CDR3 DNA reads as TGTGCCAGTAAAACAGAGACCGACAATCAGCCCCAGCATTTT.